The 15 T cell receptor beta chains given below trace back to one sample, sequenced in a study of cytomegalovirus exposure and HLA in healthy donors. PCR used 60 Vbeta primers and 13 Jbeta primers. Sequencing was performed with immunoSEQ multiplex PCR; in TCRdb, only in-frame clones are kept and a portion is missing. The sample shows over 100,000 clones, around 74% of them seen only once. The sequenced sample consisted of PBMCs. Source of these receptors: a man between 25 and 39 years old in good health and CMV-seropositive.

There are a few counts of this clone. The V and J genes are TRBV2 and TRBJ1-1, with D possibly being TRBD1 (5 bases). The CDR3 consists of 13 residues. The germline V and J ends were trimmed by 8 bases and 1 base, with 11 bases remaining between them. Germline V gives CDR1 SNHLY, CDR2 FYNNEI. The DNA for the CDR3 is TGTGCCAGCTTAAAGGACACGAACACTGAAGCTTTCTTT. It codes for CASLKDTNTEAFF. The whole variable domain, remainder taken from reference TRBV2 and TRBJ1-1, is EPEVTQTPSHQVTQMGQEVILRCVPISNHLYFYWYRQILGQKVEFLVSFYNNEISEKSEIFDDQFSVERPDGSNFTLKIRSTKLEDSAMYFCASLKDTNTEAFFGQGTRLTVV.

This clone was observed a few times. The chain recombines TRBV28 with TRBJ1-1; 9 bases map to TRBD1. The germline gives CDR1 MDHEN, CDR2 SYDVKM. V was pared by 5 bases and J by 3 bases, with 4 bases of the junction left unmatched. The CDR3 contains 14 residues. The CDR3 bases are TGTGCCAGCAGTCTTGGGACAGGGCACACTGAAGCTTTCTTT. Its translation is CASSLGTGHTEAFF.

This clone came up a few times. V and J are TRBV4-3 and TRBJ1-2, with a weak D call TRBD1 (5 bases). The CDR3 is 13 residues long. The V and J ends lost 0 bases and 7 bases respectively, with 9 bases between them. In germline, CDR1 is LGHNA, CDR2 YSLEER. In nucleotides, the CDR3 is TGCGCCAGCAGCCAAGATACCCAGGGTGGCTACACCTTC. This encodes CASSQDTQGGYTF.

This clone was seen a few times. The chain carries TRBV19 and TRBJ2-6, with a tentative D call TRBD1 (6 bases). V lost 7 bases and J 2 bases, leaving 12 bases between the germline ends. CDR1 LNHDA and CDR2 SQIVND come from the germline V gene (reference sequence). The CDR3 runs to 15 residues. The CDR3 sequence is CASNTGSTGANVLTF. DNA for the CDR3: TGTGCCAGTAATACAGGGTCTACTGGGGCCAACGTCCTGACTTTC.

This chain's CDR3 is CAYLAGTGSYNEQFF. CDR3 in DNA: TGTGCCTATCTTGCCGGGACAGGCTCTTACAATGAGCAGTTCTTC. J is TRBJ2-1 and V is TRBV5-4, with TRBD1 matching over 8 bases. From germline, CDR1 is SGHNT and CDR2 YYREEE (reference sequence). J was trimmed by 4 bases and V by 10 bases; bases with no gene match: 13. The CDR3 is 15 residues long.

V and J are TRBV30 and TRBJ1-1; the D gene is possibly TRBD1 (6 bases). This CDR3 spans 13 amino acids. Trimming left V 2 bases short and J 2 bases short, with 9 bases between. Germline V gene lookup returns CDR1 GTSNPN and CDR2 SVGIG (reference sequence). The CDR3 reads CAWSPTGNTEAFF. The CDR3 nucleotides are TGTGCCTGGAGTCCGACAGGAAACACTGAAGCTTTCTTT.

V gene TRBV9 combines with J gene TRBJ2-7; D gene uncertain. V was cut by 3 bases and J by 5 bases, with 12 bases left in between. CDR1 is SGDLS, CDR2 YYNGEE, per germline. CDR3 size: 13 residues. Here the CDR3 reads CASSAARGNEQYF. The CDR3 DNA reads as TGTGCCAGCAGCGCTGCTCGAGGTAACGAGCAGTACTTC.

Worth noting for this clone: This sample includes further DNA sequences coding for the same CDR3. The J gene is TRBJ1-1, the V gene TRBV28; 7 bases are a match to TRBD1. V shed 6 bases, J shed 4 bases, and the junction held 11 bases outside the gene matches. The CDR3 contains 15 residues. In germline, CDR1 is MDHEN, CDR2 SYDVKM. CDR3 coding DNA: TGTGCCAGCAGCCTGAGCCCGGGACAGCTCACTGAAGCTTTCTTT. Its translation: CASSLSPGQLTEAFF.

V usage is TRBV25-1 and J usage is TRBJ2-1; TRBD1 matches 7 bases. The germline V gene has CDR1 MGHDK and CDR2 SYGVNS. This CDR3 contains 17 residues. Germline trimming cut 3 bases from V and 0 bases from J; bases unmatched to any gene: 8. This CDR3 is CASSDLGQRSSYNEQFF. DNA of the CDR3: TGTGCCAGCAGTGATTTGGGACAGAGGAGCTCCTACAATGAGCAGTTCTTC. The variable domain in full, with the rest retrieved from reference TRBV25-1 and TRBJ2-1, is EADIYQTPRYLVIGTGKKITLECSQTMGHDKMYWYQQDPGMELHLIHYSYGVNSTEKGDLSSESTVSRIRTEHFPLTLESARPSHTSQYLCASSDLGQRSSYNEQFFGPGTRLTVL.

The chain employs TRBV28 and TRBJ1-1; 8 bases match TRBD1. Germline V gene sequence: CDR1 MDHEN, CDR2 SYDVKM. The CDR3 has 18 amino acids. With 1 base clipped from V and 1 base from J, the junction kept 11 bases outside the gene matches. DNA for the CDR3: TGTGCCAGCAGTTTATCCGGGACAGGAGGAAGGCAGAACACTGAAGCTTTCTTT. Translated, it gives CASSLSGTGGRQNTEAFF.

This sequence joins TRBV7-2 and TRBJ1-2; D is uncertain. The CDR3 is 14 amino acids. V was pared by 4 bases and J by 8 bases, with 17 bases between. The V gene's germline CDR1 is SGHTA and CDR2 FQGNSA. In nucleotides, the CDR3 is TGTGCCAGCAGCTCTGAGTGGTTGTTCCTGGGCTACACCTTC. As protein: CASSSEWLFLGYTF.

The chain carries TRBV19 and TRBJ1-4, with D unclear. V lost 3 bases and J lost 8, with 13 bases in between. Germline V gene lookup returns CDR1 LNHDA and CDR2 SQIVND (reference sequence). This CDR3 comprises 14 residues. This chain's CDR3 is CASSIQRSNEKLFF. In DNA, the CDR3 is TGTGCCAGTAGTATCCAGAGGAGTAACGAAAAACTGTTTTTT.

J is TRBJ1-1 and V is TRBV21-1; the table names TRBD1, a call not compared with the DNA. TRBV21-1 is tagged as a pseudogene. The CDR3 loop spans 15 amino acids. In nucleotides, the CDR3 is TGTGCCAGCAGCAAAATAGGGGGCGAGGGCACTGAAGCTTTCTTT. It is translated as CASSKIGGEGTEAFF.

The J gene is TRBJ1-6, the V gene TRBV6-6; the match to TRBD1 covers 7 bases. CDR1 is MNHNY and CDR2 is SVGAGI in the germline V gene (reference sequence). V was pared by 6 bases and J by 6 bases, with 8 bases of the junction left unmatched. This CDR3 is 15 amino acids long. CDR3 residues: CASRSRDRTNSPLHF. CDR3 nucleotides: TGTGCCAGCAGAAGCAGGGACAGAACTAATTCACCCCTCCACTTT.

The sample holds a few counts of this clone. The chain recombines TRBV2 with TRBJ1-1; D call uncertain. V lost 6 bases and J lost 4, with 15 bases in between. Germline V gives CDR1 SNHLY, CDR2 FYNNEI. The CDR3 length is 14 residues. CDR3: CASSYKRGGTEAFF. The CDR3 bases are TGTGCCAGCAGCTATAAGCGAGGAGGCACTGAAGCTTTCTTT.